Each of the 6 T cell receptor beta chains below was sequenced from the same sample in a study of neurological immune-mediated disorders. One entry per CDR3 protein results from TCRdb running MiXCR on the 5' RACE reads. Seen here are approximately 89,000 distinct CDR3 sequences, 13% observed once, and the top ten hold 5%. As to time point: longitudinal time-point 2. The sequencing input was PBMCs. Receptor source: a female donor with HTLV-1-associated myelopathy (HAM/TSP).

This clonotype appeared many times. The junction and the germline gene differ at one end; a read error may be behind it. The chain recombines TRBV5-1 with TRBJ2-7, with 7 bases identical to TRBD1. This CDR3 has 14 amino acids. CDR1 and CDR2 (germline): SGHRS, YFSETQ. CDR3 in amino acids: CASSQGQLSNEQYF. CDR3 DNA: TGCGCCAGCAGCCAGGGACAGCTCTCCAACGAGCAGTACTTC.

This clonotype was counted ten times or more. The chain recombines TRBV2 with TRBJ1-5, with D hard to call. V lost 4 bases and J 1 base, leaving 11 bases between the germline ends. The CDR3 has 15 residues. The V gene's germline CDR1 is SNHLY and CDR2 FYNNEI. This chain's CDR3 is CASSGATQSNQPQHF. CDR3 nucleotides: TGTGCCAGCAGTGGGGCCACCCAAAGCAATCAGCCCCAGCATTTT.

This clonotype showed up many times. The chain employs TRBV14 and TRBJ1-3; TRBD1 is a possible D gene (5 bases). The CDR3 consists of 16 residues. Germline loops: CDR1 SGHDN, CDR2 FVKESK. The V end lost 0 bases, the J end lost 4 bases, and 13 bases lay between the germline ends. The CDR3 nucleotides are TGTGCCAGCAGCCAAGATCGCCGGACACAAGGAAACACCATATATTTT. Protein product: CASSQDRRTQGNTIYF. Supplemented by reference TRBV14 and TRBJ1-3, the full variable domain reads EAGVTQFPSHSVIEKGQTVTLRCDPISGHDNLYWYRRVMGKEIKFLLHFVKESKQDESGMPNNRFLAERTGGTYSTLKVQPAELEDSGVYFCASSQDRRTQGNTIYFGEGSWLTVV.

At least ten counts were recorded for this clonotype. The chain is built from TRBV9 and TRBJ2-1; 11 positions match TRBD2. Germline V gene sequence: CDR1 SGDLS, CDR2 YYNGEE. The CDR3 is made up of 16 amino acids. With 0 bases clipped from V and 13 bases from J, the junction kept 12 bases outside the gene matches. CDR3 protein: CASSVVSTSGGSSQFF. CDR3 bases: TGTGCCAGCAGCGTAGTTAGCACTAGCGGGGGCTCCTCCCAGTTCTTC.

This clonotype was seen repeatedly, ten times or more. The gene calls are TRBV5-1 and TRBJ2-5; TRBD1 is a possible D gene (5 bases). The CDR3 length is 14 residues. CDR1 is SGHRS, CDR2 YFSETQ, per germline. Trimming pared 4 bases from V and 4 bases from J, leaving 14 bases between. The CDR3 sequence is CASSQGSRGETQYF. The DNA of the CDR3 is TGCGCCAGCAGCCAGGGTAGCCGTGGAGAGACCCAGTACTTC. Full variable domain (outside the CDR3, taken from reference TRBV5-1 and TRBJ2-5): KAGVTQTPRYLIKTRGQQVTLSCSPISGHRSVSWYQQTPGQGLQFLFEYFSETQRNKGNFPGRFSGRQFSNSRSEMNVSTLELGDSALYLCASSQGSRGETQYFGPGTRLLVL.

A remark on this clonotype: A much larger clone sits a single nucleotide away, making a read error possible. This rearrangement joins TRBV6-6 to TRBJ1-2; D is unresolved. Germline V gene lookup returns CDR1 MNHNY and CDR2 SVGAGI (reference sequence). The CDR3 is made up of 13 amino acids. The CDR3, as DNA: TGTGACAGCAGTTACGATAAGAACTATGGCTACACCTTC. As protein: CDSSYDKNYGYTF.